The TCR beta chain under discussion was sequenced for a study of CD8 T cells in Susac syndrome. The RNA input was roughly 0.45 to 1 ug, and it was reverse transcribed with random hexamers. TCRdb re-derived calls from the immunoSEQ multiplex PCR reads in MiXCR, one entry per CDR3 protein. In the table there are approximately 200,000 distinct CDR3 sequences, 95% of which are singletons. Germline values: CDR1 SQVTM, CDR2 ANQGSEA. The CDR3 covers 14 residues. The V gene lost 2 bases and the J gene lost 4 bases, with 14 bases spanning the gap. This chain joins TRBV29-1 and TRBJ1-1; no definite D call. The TCR originated in a human donor with multiple sclerosis. The sample taken for sequencing was CD4+ T cells from PBMCs. The CDR3 sequence: CSVERSLGGTEAFF. The CDR3, as DNA: TGCAGCGTTGAACGGTCCCTGGGAGGCACTGAAGCTTTCTTT.